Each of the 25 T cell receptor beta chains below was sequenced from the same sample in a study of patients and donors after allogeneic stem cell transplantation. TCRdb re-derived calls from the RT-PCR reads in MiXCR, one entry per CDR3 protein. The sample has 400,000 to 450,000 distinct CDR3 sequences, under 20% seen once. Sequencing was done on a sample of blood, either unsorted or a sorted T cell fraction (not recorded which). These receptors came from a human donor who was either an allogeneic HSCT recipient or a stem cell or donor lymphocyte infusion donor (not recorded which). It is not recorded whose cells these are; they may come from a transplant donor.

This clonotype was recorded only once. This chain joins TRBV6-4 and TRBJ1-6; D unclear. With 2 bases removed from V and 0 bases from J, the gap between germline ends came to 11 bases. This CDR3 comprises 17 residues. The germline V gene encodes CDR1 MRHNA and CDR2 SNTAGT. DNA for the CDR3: TGTGCCAGCAGTGACCGAAAAGGGAGCTCCTATAATTCACCCCTCCACTTT. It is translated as CASSDRKGSSYNSPLHF.

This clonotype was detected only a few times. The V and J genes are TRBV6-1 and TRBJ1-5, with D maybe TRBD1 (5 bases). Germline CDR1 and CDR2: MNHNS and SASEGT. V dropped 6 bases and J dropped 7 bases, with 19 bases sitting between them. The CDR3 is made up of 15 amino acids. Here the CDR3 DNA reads TGTGCCAGCAGCTCGGGGCAGGGTATCCAACAGCCCCAGCATTTT. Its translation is CASSSGQGIQQPQHF.

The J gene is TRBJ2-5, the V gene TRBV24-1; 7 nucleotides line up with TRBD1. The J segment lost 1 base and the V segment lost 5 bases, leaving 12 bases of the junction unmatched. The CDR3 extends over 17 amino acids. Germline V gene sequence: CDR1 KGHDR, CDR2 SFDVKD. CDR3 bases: TGTGCCACCAGTGGCCCCCCAGGGGGAGAGCTCCAAGAGACCCAGTACTTC. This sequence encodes CATSGPPGGELQETQYF.

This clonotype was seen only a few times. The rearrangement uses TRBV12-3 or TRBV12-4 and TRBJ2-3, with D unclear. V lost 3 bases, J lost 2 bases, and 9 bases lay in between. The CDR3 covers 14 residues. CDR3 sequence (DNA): TGTGCCAGCAGTTTTAACGGCTACACAGATACGCAGTATTTT. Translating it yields CASSFNGYTDTQYF.

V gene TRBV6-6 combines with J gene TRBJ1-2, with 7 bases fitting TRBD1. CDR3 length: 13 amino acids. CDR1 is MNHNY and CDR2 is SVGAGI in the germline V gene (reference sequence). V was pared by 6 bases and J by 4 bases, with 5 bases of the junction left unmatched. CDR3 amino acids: CASSQGQPYGYTF. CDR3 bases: TGTGCCAGCAGCCAGGGACAGCCCTATGGCTACACCTTC.

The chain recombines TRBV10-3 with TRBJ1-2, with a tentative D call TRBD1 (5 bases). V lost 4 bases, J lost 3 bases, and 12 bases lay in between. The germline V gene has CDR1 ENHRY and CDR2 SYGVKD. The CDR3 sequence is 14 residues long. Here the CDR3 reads CAISGVGVDYGYTF. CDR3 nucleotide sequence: TGTGCCATCAGTGGAGTAGGGGTCGACTATGGCTACACCTTC.

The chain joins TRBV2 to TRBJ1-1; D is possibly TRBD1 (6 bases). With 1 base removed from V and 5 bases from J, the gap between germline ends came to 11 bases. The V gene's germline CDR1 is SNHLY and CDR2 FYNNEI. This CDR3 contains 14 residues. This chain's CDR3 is CASSEVRGRTEAFF. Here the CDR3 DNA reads TGTGCCAGCAGTGAAGTTAGGGGGAGGACTGAAGCTTTCTTT.

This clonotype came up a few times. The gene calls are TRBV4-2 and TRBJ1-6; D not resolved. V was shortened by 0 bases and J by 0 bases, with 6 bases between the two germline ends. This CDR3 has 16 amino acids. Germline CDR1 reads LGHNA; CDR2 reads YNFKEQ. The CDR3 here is CASSQDATSYNSPLHF. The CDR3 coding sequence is TGTGCCAGCAGCCAAGATGCGACCTCCTATAATTCACCCCTCCACTTT.

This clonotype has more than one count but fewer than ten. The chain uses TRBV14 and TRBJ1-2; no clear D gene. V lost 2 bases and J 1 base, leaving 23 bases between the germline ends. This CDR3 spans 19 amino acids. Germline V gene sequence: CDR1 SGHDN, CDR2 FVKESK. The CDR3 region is CASSQLPEGKVGGNYGYTF. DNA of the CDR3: TGTGCCAGCAGCCAATTACCGGAAGGGAAGGTTGGTGGTAACTATGGCTACACCTTC.

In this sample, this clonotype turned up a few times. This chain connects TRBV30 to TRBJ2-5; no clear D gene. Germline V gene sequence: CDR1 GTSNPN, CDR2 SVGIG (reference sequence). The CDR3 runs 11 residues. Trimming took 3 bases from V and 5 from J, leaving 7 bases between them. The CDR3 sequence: CAWREWETQYF. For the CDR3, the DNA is TGTGCCTGGAGGGAGTGGGAGACCCAGTACTTC. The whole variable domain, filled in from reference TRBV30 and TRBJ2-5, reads SQTIHQWPATLVQPVGSPLSLECTVEGTSNPNLYWYRQAAGRGLQLLFYSVGIGQISSEVPQNLSASRPQDRQFILSSKKLLLSDSGFYLCAWREWETQYFGPGTRLLVL.

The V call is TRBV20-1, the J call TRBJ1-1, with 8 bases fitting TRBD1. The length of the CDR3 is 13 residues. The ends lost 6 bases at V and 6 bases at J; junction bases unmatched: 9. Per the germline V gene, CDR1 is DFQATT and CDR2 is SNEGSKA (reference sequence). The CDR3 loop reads CSAPGQDSSEAFF. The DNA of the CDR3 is TGCAGTGCCCCGGGACAGGACAGCTCTGAAGCTTTCTTT.

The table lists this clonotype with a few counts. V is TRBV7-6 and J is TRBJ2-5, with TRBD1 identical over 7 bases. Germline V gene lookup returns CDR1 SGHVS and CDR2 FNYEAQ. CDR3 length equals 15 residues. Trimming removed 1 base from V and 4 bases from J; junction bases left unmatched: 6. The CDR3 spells CASSLGATGLETQYF. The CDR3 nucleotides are TGTGCCAGCAGCTTAGGGGCGACAGGGCTAGAGACCCAGTACTTC.

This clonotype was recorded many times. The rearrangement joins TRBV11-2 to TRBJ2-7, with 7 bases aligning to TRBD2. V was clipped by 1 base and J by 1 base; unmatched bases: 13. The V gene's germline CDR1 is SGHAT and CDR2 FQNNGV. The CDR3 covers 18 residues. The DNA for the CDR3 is TGTGCCAGCAGCTTAGTTGGGGGAGGGTTATTAGGATCCTACGAGCAGTACTTC. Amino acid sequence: CASSLVGGGLLGSYEQYF. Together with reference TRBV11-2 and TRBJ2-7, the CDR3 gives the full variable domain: EAGVAQSPRYKIIEKRQSVAFWCNPISGHATLYWYQQILGQGPKLLIQFQNNGVVDDSQLPKDRFSAERLKGVDSTLKIQPAKLEDSAVYLCASSLVGGGLLGSYEQYFGPGTRLTVT.

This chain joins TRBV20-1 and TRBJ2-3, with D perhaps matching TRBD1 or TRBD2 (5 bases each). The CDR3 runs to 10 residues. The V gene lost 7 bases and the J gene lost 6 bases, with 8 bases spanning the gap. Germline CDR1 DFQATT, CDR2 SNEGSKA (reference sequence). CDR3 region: CSVGEDTQYF. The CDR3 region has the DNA TGCAGTGTGGGGGAGGATACGCAGTATTTT.

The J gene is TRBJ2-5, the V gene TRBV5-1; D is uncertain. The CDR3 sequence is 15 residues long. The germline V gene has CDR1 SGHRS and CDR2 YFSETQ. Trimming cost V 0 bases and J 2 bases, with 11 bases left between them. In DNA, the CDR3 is TGCGCCAGCAGCTTGGTTGGGCAGGTTCAAGAGACCCAGTACTTC. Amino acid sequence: CASSLVGQVQETQYF.

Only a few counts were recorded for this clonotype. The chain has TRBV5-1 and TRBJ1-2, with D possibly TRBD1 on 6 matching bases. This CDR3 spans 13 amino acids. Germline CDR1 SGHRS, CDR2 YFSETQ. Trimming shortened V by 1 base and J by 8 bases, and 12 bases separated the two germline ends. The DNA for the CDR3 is TGCGCCAGCAGCTTGCTACAGGGTTCCGGCTACACCTTC. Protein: CASSLLQGSGYTF.

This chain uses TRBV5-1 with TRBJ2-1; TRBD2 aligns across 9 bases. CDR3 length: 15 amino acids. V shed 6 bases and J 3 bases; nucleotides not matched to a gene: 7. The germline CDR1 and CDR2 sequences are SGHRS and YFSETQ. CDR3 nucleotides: TGCGCCAGCAACCCTTTTAGCGGGAGCTACAATGAGCAGTTCTTC. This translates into CASNPFSGSYNEQFF.

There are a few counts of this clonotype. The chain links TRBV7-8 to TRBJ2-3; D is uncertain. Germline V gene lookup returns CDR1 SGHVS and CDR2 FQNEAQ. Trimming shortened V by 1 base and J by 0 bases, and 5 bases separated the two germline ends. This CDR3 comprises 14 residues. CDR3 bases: TGTGCCAGCAGCTTAGACGACAGCACAGATACGCAGTATTTT. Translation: CASSLDDSTDTQYF.

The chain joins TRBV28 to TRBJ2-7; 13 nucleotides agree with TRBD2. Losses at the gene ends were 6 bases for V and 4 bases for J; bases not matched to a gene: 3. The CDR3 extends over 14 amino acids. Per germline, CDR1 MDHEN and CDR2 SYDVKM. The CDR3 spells CASRGLAGKYEQYF. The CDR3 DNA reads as TGTGCCAGCAGGGGACTAGCGGGAAAATACGAGCAGTACTTC.

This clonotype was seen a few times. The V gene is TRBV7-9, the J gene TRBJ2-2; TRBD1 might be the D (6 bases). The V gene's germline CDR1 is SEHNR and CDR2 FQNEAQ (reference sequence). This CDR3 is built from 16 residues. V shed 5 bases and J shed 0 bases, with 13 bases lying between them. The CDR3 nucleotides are TGTGCCAGCAGCCCCGACAGGCCTACGAACACCGGGGAGCTGTTTTTT. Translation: CASSPDRPTNTGELFF. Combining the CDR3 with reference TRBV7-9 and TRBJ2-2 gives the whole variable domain DTGVSQNPRHKITKRGQNVTFRCDPISEHNRLYWYRQTLGQGPEFLTYFQNEAQLEKSRLLSDRFSAERPKGSFSTLEIQRTEQGDSAMYLCASSPDRPTNTGELFFGEGSRLTVL.

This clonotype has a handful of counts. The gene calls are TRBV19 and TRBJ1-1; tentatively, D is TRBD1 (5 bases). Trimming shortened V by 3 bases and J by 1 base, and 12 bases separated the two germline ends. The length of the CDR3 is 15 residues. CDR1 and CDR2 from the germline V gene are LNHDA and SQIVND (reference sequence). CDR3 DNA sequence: TGTGCCAGTAGTATGGGGCGGAGAACGAACACTGAAGCTTTCTTT. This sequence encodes CASSMGRRTNTEAFF.

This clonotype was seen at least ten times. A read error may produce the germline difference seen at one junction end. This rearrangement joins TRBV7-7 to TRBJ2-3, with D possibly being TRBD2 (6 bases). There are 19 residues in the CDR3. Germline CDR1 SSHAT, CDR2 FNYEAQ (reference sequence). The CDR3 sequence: CASSLAPFSGLPSTDTQYF. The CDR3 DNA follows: TGTGCTAGCAGCTTAGCACCTTTCTCGGGACTTCCGAGCACAGATACGCAGTATTTT.

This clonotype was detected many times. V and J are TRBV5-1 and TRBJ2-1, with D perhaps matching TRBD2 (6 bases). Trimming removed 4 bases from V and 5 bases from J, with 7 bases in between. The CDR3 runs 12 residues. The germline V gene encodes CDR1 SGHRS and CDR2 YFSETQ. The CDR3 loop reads CASSGRHNEQFF. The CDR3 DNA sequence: TGCGCCAGCAGCGGGAGGCACAATGAGCAGTTCTTC.

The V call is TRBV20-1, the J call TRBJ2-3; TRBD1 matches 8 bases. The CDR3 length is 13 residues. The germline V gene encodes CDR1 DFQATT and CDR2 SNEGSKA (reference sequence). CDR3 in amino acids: CSWTGSRSDTQYF. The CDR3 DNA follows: TGCAGCTGGACAGGGAGTAGGTCAGATACGCAGTATTTT.

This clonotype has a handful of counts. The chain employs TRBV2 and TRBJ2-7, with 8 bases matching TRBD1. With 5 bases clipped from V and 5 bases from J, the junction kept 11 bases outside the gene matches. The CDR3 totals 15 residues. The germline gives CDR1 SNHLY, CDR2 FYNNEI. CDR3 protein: CASSRRAGGANEQYF. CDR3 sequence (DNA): TGTGCCAGCAGTAGGAGAGCAGGGGGCGCAAACGAGCAGTACTTC.